This T cell receptor (beta chain) was identified in a study of radiotherapy plus CTLA-4 blockade in lung cancer. The assay was immunoSEQ multiplex PCR, and TCRdb's table has in-frame clones only and misses some. The sample holds approximately 80,000 clones, roughly 79% seen once. The CDR3 length is 14 residues. CDR1 and CDR2 (germline): LNHDA, SQIVND (reference sequence). Concerning this clone: The junction shows a germline mismatch at one end, possibly a read error.

Sequenced material: peripheral blood, taken from a patient treated with radiotherapy plus ipilimumab. The gene calls are TRBV19 and TRBJ2-2; 11 bases are shared with TRBD2. This receptor was identified in a human donor with non-small cell lung cancer whose response to radiotherapy plus ipilimumab could not be evaluated. Some clones in this sample may be carry-over from other donors' samples. The CDR3 reads CACSLAGGPGELFF. DNA of the CDR3: TGTGCCTGTAGTTTAGCGGGGGGGCCCGGGGAGCTGTTTTTT.